A selection of T cell receptor beta chains follows, all from one sample in a study of blood T cells in healthy people across ages. MiXCR, applied by TCRdb to the 5' RACE reads, yields one record per CDR3 protein. This sample carries around 1,100,000 distinct CDR3 sequences, approximately 38% of them seen once, and the ten largest clones take roughly 13%. Sample: blood. The receptor set was obtained from a man aged 18 to 29 in good health. Each CDR3 is given with its conserved first and last residue. Fields, in order: V gene, J gene, D gene, clone size, CDR3 DNA, CDR3 protein. D genes are given only for firm matches. Not all rows give a size; the values are once, few, many and, for expanded clones, a class.

V: TRBV2; J: TRBJ2-1; D: TRBD2; size: NA; DNA: TGTGCCAGCAGGCAACTAGCGGGGGAATACAATGAGCAGTTCTTC; CDR3: CASRQLAGEYNEQFF
V: TRBV4-3; J: TRBJ1-2; D: NA; size: NA; DNA: TGCGCCAGCAGCCAAGGCACAGGGACTTACTATGGCTACACCTTC; CDR3: CASSQGTGTYYGYTF
V: TRBV5-1; J: TRBJ1-1; D: NA; size: NA; DNA: TGCGCCAGCAGCTTGGCCAGAGGGTCGAGGACTGAAGCTTTCTTT; CDR3: CASSLARGSRTEAFF
V: TRBV2; J: TRBJ1-6; D: NA; size: NA; DNA: TGTGCCAGCAGTGAAGCAGGAGGGAGGGTCAATTCACCCCTCCACTTT; CDR3: CASSEAGGRVNSPLHF
V: TRBV5-1; J: TRBJ2-3; D: NA; size: few; DNA: TGCGCCAGCAGCTTGGTCCAGGGAGGAGATGATACGCAGTATTTT; CDR3: CASSLVQGGDDTQYF
V: TRBV11-2; J: TRBJ2-7; D: NA; size: NA; DNA: TGTGCCAGCAGCTTAGTGGACTCGAGCTCCTACGAGCAGTACTTC; CDR3: CASSLVDSSSYEQYF
V: TRBV20-1; J: TRBJ2-3; D: NA; size: NA; DNA: TGCAGTGCCCCGGACAGCTACACAGATACGCAGTATTTT; CDR3: CSAPDSYTDTQYF
V: TRBV5-4; J: TRBJ1-2; D: NA; size: NA; DNA: TGTGCCAGCAGCCGAGGAACGAGGTCAGGGGACTATGGCTACACCTTC; CDR3: CASSRGTRSGDYGYTF
V: TRBV5-5; J: TRBJ1-1; D: NA; size: NA; DNA: TGTGCCAGCGGCGAGAGCGAGGTTGGGCCGTCTGAAGCTTTCTTT; CDR3: CASGESEVGPSEAFF
V: TRBV7-9; J: TRBJ2-1; D: TRBD2; size: few; DNA: TGTGCCAGCAGCCCTTATCCGGGGGGGGGATACAATGAGCAGTTCTTC; CDR3: CASSPYPGGGYNEQFF
V: TRBV12-3/TRBV12-4; J: TRBJ1-4; D: TRBD1; size: NA; DNA: TGTGCCAGCAGTTATGACAGGGGGGATGAAAAACTGTTTTTT; CDR3: CASSYDRGDEKLFF
V: TRBV27; J: TRBJ2-7; D: NA; size: NA; DNA: TGTGCCAGCAGTTTATCGTCCGGGGGCGAGCAGTACTTC; CDR3: CASSLSSGGEQYF
V: TRBV24-1; J: TRBJ2-3; D: NA; size: few; DNA: TGTGCCACCAGTGATTTGCCCGGGGATACGCAGTATTTT; CDR3: CATSDLPGDTQYF
V: TRBV27; J: TRBJ2-1; D: TRBD1; size: NA; DNA: TGTGCCAGCAGTCCCGGGACAGGGGACTGGTACTATAATGAGCAGTTCTTC; CDR3: CASSPGTGDWYYNEQFF
V: TRBV5-1; J: TRBJ1-2; D: NA; size: NA; DNA: TGCGCCAGCAGCCCGGGACAAGGAGAGCTTGATGGCTACACCTTC; CDR3: CASSPGQGELDGYTF
V: TRBV29-1; J: TRBJ2-1; D: TRBD2; size: NA; DNA: TGCAGCGCCAGCATACCTGGTGGCGGGGGGGTCTGGGGTGAGCAGTTCTTC; CDR3: CSASIPGGGGVWGEQFF
V: TRBV29-1; J: TRBJ2-5; D: TRBD1; size: few; DNA: TGCAGCGCCCGAAAAACAGGGGCTGTAGCCGAGACCCAGTACTTC; CDR3: CSARKTGAVAETQYF
V: TRBV2; J: TRBJ2-2; D: NA; size: NA; DNA: TGTGCCGGCAGCGCGGATCCGAACACCGGGGAGCTGTTTTTT; CDR3: CAGSADPNTGELFF
V: TRBV20-1; J: TRBJ2-7; D: NA; size: few; DNA: TGCAGTGCCCCGCGCGCAGGGGATTACTACGAGCAGTACTTC; CDR3: CSAPRAGDYYEQYF
V: TRBV20-1; J: TRBJ2-1; D: TRBD2; size: NA; DNA: TGCAGTGCTACCACTAGCGGGGGGCACAAAGAGCAGTTCTTC; CDR3: CSATTSGGHKEQFF
V: TRBV20-1; J: TRBJ2-3; D: NA; size: NA; DNA: TGCAGTGCTAACCTTGGGGGCACCTCTAGCACAGATACGCAGTATTTT; CDR3: CSANLGGTSSTDTQYF
V: TRBV12-3/TRBV12-4; J: TRBJ1-5; D: NA; size: NA; DNA: TGTGCCAGCAGCTCGGCTCCTGGCGGGCAGCCCCAGCATTTT; CDR3: CASSSAPGGQPQHF
V: TRBV4-3; J: TRBJ1-5; D: NA; size: few; DNA: TGCGCCAGCAGCCAAGATGGCCAGATTAGCAATCAGCCCCAGCATTTT; CDR3: CASSQDGQISNQPQHF
V: TRBV20-1; J: TRBJ1-4; D: TRBD1; size: few; DNA: TGCAGTGCTAGACCTTGGACAGGGAAAGATAATGAAAAACTGTTTTTT; CDR3: CSARPWTGKDNEKLFF
V: TRBV20-1; J: TRBJ2-5; D: NA; size: NA; DNA: TGCAGTGCTAGGGGTCTGGGGGGGCAGGTGTTGGAGACCCAGTACTTC; CDR3: CSARGLGGQVLETQYF
V: TRBV4-3; J: TRBJ2-2; D: TRBD2; size: NA; DNA: TGCGCCAGCAGCCAAGATTCTAGCGGGGACCCCGGGGAGCTGTTTTTT; CDR3: CASSQDSSGDPGELFF
V: TRBV7-2; J: TRBJ1-1; D: NA; size: NA; DNA: TGTGCCAGCAGCTTAGTTACGAGGGGTGCGAACACTGAAGCTTTCTTT; CDR3: CASSLVTRGANTEAFF
V: TRBV4-1; J: TRBJ2-3; D: TRBD2; size: NA; DNA: TGCGCCAGCAGCCAAGATGGGTCCGGCGGGGGAACAGATACGCAGTATTTT; CDR3: CASSQDGSGGGTDTQYF
V: TRBV2; J: TRBJ1-2; D: NA; size: few; DNA: TGTGCCAGCGGGGACGACGTGAGCTATGGCTACACCTTC; CDR3: CASGDDVSYGYTF
V: TRBV4-3; J: TRBJ2-3; D: NA; size: NA; DNA: TGCGCCAGCAGCCAAGATCGGCTGACTGGTTCCACAGATACGCAGTATTTT; CDR3: CASSQDRLTGSTDTQYF
V: TRBV7-9; J: TRBJ1-2; D: TRBD1; size: NA; DNA: TGTGCCAGCAGCTTCGGGACAGGGGACTATGACTACACCTTC; CDR3: CASSFGTGDYDYTF
V: TRBV10-3; J: TRBJ1-4; D: TRBD1; size: few; DNA: TGTGCCATCAGAGAGGACAGGGGTAATGAAAAACTGTTTTTT; CDR3: CAIREDRGNEKLFF
V: TRBV7-2; J: TRBJ2-1; D: NA; size: NA; DNA: TGTGCCAGCAGCAGAGAATCCCCCAGGATCGGCAATGAGCAGTTCTTC; CDR3: CASSRESPRIGNEQFF
V: TRBV7-9; J: TRBJ2-7; D: NA; size: few; DNA: TGTGCCAGCAGCACTTCCGGGACGTCGGGTGAGCAGTACTTC; CDR3: CASSTSGTSGEQYF
V: TRBV7-8; J: TRBJ2-3; D: NA; size: few; DNA: TGTGCCAGCAGCTCGCCTGGGAGATACACAGATACGCAGTATTTT; CDR3: CASSSPGRYTDTQYF
V: TRBV6-2/TRBV6-3; J: TRBJ2-5; D: NA; size: NA; DNA: TGTGCCAGCAGTTACGGACGGAGGCAAGAGACCCAGTACTTC; CDR3: CASSYGRRQETQYF
V: TRBV12-3/TRBV12-4; J: TRBJ2-5; D: NA; size: few; DNA: TGTGCCAGCAGTCACCGACTGGAGGAGACCCAGTACTTC; CDR3: CASSHRLEETQYF
V: TRBV7-9; J: TRBJ2-2; D: TRBD1; size: few; DNA: TGTGCCAGCAGCTCACCCTGGGGACAGGGATGGACCGGGGAGCTGTTTTTT; CDR3: CASSSPWGQGWTGELFF
V: TRBV19; J: TRBJ1-1; D: NA; size: NA; DNA: TGTGCCAGTAGTCCGACAGGTAGCACTGAAGCTTTCTTT; CDR3: CASSPTGSTEAFF
V: TRBV12-5; J: TRBJ1-2; D: TRBD1; size: NA; DNA: TGTGCTAGTGGTTTGTCGACGGACCCGGGACAGGGATATGGCTACACCTTC; CDR3: CASGLSTDPGQGYGYTF
V: TRBV20-1; J: TRBJ2-1; D: NA; size: NA; DNA: TGCAGTGCTAGCGAGCGCCCTTTCTACAATGAGCAGTTCTTC; CDR3: CSASERPFYNEQFF
V: TRBV10-3; J: TRBJ2-1; D: NA; size: few; DNA: TGTGCCATCAGTGAGTCGAGCCCTAGTAGGAATGAGCAGTTCTTC; CDR3: CAISESSPSRNEQFF
V: TRBV5-6; J: TRBJ2-7; D: NA; size: NA; DNA: TGTGCCAGCAGCTCAGAGCAGGTCTACGAGCAGTACTTC; CDR3: CASSSEQVYEQYF
V: TRBV7-3; J: TRBJ1-1; D: NA; size: few; DNA: TGTGCCAGCAGCTTACTTCCAGGTCTGAACACTGAAGCTTTCTTT; CDR3: CASSLLPGLNTEAFF
V: TRBV20-1; J: TRBJ2-3; D: TRBD1; size: NA; DNA: TGCAGTGCTATCCGGACAGGGCTTAGCACAGATACGCAGTATTTT; CDR3: CSAIRTGLSTDTQYF
V: TRBV12-3/TRBV12-4; J: TRBJ2-1; D: TRBD2; size: NA; DNA: TGTGCCAGCAGTTTAGGTTTGGGGGCGGGGGGTAGCTCCTACAATAAGCAGTTCTTC; CDR3: CASSLGLGAGGSSYNKQFF
V: TRBV20-1; J: TRBJ1-1; D: NA; size: few; DNA: TGCAGTGCTAGTGCTTACAGCTGGGGGGATACTGAAGCTTTCTTT; CDR3: CSASAYSWGDTEAFF
V: TRBV21-1; J: TRBJ1-1; D: NA; size: NA; DNA: TGTGCCAGCAGCACCAGGCCGATACAGGGAAAACGGAACACTGAAGCTTTCTTT; CDR3: CASSTRPIQGKRNTEAFF
V: TRBV5-1; J: TRBJ2-1; D: NA; size: NA; DNA: TGCGCCAGCAGCCCGAACCACGAAGGAGGCCATGAGCAGTTCTTC; CDR3: CASSPNHEGGHEQFF
V: TRBV7-9; J: TRBJ1-3; D: NA; size: NA; DNA: TGTGCCAGCAGCTTATTCGGAGTAGAGATCGGAAACACCATATATTTT; CDR3: CASSLFGVEIGNTIYF